This T cell receptor (beta chain) is from a study of cytomegalovirus exposure and HLA in healthy donors. Turning to the study itself: The study's early data release held about 77 million unique TCRs from HLA-typed donors.

Vbeta (60) and Jbeta (13) primers were used in the PCR. The method was immunoSEQ multiplex PCR; TCRdb's version includes in-frame clones alone and lacks a portion of them. The sample has approximately 300,000 clones; about four fifths are singletons. As concerns this clone: The target antigen is unknown.

Germline V gene data show CDR1 as SEHNR and CDR2 as FQNEAQ (reference sequence). This CDR3 spans 15 amino acids. The V segment lost 5 bases and the J segment 2 bases; nucleotides outside the gene matches: 3. General observations from the study: There were a few CMV-associated chains whose specificity for CMV antigens was confirmed in vitro. Associated with cytomegalovirus, according to the listing, were 170 or so TCR beta chains. According to reports, the classifier identified cytomegalovirus status with high specificity and sensitivity.

The sample was PBMCs. This receptor was taken from a girl aged 2-10 years in good health and CMV-seronegative. The chain links TRBV7-9 to TRBJ2-7, with TRBD2 identical over 13 bases. CDR3 amino acids: CASSATSGRAYEQYF. As DNA, the CDR3 is TGTGCCAGCAGCGCAACTAGCGGGAGGGCCTACGAGCAGTACTTC. Combining the CDR3 with reference TRBV7-9 and TRBJ2-7 gives the whole variable domain DTGVSQNPRHKITKRGQNVTFRCDPISEHNRLYWYRQTLGQGPEFLTYFQNEAQLEKSRLLSDRFSAERPKGSFSTLEIQRTEQGDSAMYLCASSATSGRAYEQYFGPGTRLTVT.